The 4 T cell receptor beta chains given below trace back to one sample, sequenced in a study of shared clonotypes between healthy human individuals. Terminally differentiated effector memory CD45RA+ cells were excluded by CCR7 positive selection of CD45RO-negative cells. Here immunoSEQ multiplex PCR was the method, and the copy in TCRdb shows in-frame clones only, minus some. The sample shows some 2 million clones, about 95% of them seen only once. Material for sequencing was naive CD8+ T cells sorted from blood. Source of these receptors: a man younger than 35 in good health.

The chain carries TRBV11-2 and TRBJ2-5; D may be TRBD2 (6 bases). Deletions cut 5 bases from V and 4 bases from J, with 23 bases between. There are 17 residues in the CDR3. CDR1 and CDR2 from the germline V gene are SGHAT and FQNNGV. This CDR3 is CASSPTLGREPGETQYF. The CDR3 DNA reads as TGTGCCAGCAGCCCGACGCTGGGACGGGAGCCAGGAGAGACCCAGTACTTC.

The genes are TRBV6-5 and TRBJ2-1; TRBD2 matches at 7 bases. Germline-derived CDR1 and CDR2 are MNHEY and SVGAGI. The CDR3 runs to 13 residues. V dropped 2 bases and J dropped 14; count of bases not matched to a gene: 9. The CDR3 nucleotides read TGTGCCAGCAGTTACCATGAGCGGGGAGAGGAGTTCTTC. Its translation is CASSYHERGEEFF.

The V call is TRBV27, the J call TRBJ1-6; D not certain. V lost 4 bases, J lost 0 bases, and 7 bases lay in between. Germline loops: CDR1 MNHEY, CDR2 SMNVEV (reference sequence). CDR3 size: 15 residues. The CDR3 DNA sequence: TGTGCCAGCAGTTGGACCAGCTCCTATAATTCACCCCTCCACTTT. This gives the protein CASSWTSSYNSPLHF.

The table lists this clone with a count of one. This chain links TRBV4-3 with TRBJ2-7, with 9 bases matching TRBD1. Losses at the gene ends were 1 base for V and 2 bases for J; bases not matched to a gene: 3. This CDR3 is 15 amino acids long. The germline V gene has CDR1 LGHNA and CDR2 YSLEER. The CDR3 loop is CASSQADRGAYEQYF. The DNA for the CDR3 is TGCGCCAGCAGCCAAGCCGACAGGGGGGCCTACGAGCAGTACTTC.